Listed here is a single T cell receptor beta chain. Its specificity is not known. V was trimmed by 0 bases and J by 3 bases, leaving 21 bases between them. Germline CDR1 LGHNA, CDR2 YSLEER. The CDR3 runs to 19 residues. Specimens obtained from alopecia areata patients comprised lesional scalp punch biopsies and peripheral blood. PBMCs served as the source from which CD4+ and CD8+ T cells were sorted. The sample belongs to a study of CD8+ T cells in alopecia areata. Study at large: Each day, treated patients took oral tofacitinib twice, at 5 to 10 mg per dose. Study outcomes and limitations: Lesional scalp, especially alopecia totalis/universalis, showed higher clonality than normal scalp.

RNA was isolated and reverse transcribed to cDNA, the sequencing template. Sequencing used immunoSEQ multiplex PCR; TCRdb keeps in-frame clones, though not all of them. Counted here are some 180,000 clones, approximately 62% occurring once; the ten biggest clones make up 1.5% to 2%. The chain joins TRBV4-3 to TRBJ2-1; D is possibly TRBD2 (6 bases). The TCR sequence derives from a human donor with alopecia areata. This sample comprised CD4+ T cells sorted from blood, obtained at week 0. The CDR3 sequence is CASSQDIVVAGRYYNEQFF. In DNA, the CDR3 is TGCGCCAGCAGCCAAGATATCGTGGTGGCAGGGAGGTACTACAATGAGCAGTTCTTC.